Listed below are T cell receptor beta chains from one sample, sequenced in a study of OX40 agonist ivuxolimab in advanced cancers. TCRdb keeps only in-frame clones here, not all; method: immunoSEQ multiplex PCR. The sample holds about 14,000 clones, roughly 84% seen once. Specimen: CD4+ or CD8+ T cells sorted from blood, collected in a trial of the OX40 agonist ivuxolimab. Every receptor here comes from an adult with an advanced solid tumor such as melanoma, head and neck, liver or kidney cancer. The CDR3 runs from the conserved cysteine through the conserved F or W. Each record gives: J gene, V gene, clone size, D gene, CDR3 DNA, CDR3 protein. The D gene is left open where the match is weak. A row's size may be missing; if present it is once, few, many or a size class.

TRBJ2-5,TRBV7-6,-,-,TGTGCCAGCAGCAGCCAAGAGACCCAGTACTTC,CASSSQETQYF
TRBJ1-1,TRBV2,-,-,TGTGCCAGCAGTCCCGACAGCCTAAACACTGAAGCTTTCTTT,CASSPDSLNTEAFF
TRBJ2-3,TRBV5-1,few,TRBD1,TGCGCCAGTTCCTTGGACAGGGCGGCGGTGGATACGCAGTATTTT,CASSLDRAAVDTQYF
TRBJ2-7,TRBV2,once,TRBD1,TGTGCCAGCAGGAGGGGGACAGGGGGCGAATCCTACGAGCAGTACTTC,CASRRGTGGESYEQYF
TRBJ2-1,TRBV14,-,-,TGTGCCAGCAGCCAAGATATAGGGGCCAGGGATGAGCAGTTCTTC,CASSQDIGARDEQFF
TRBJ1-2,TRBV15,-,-,TGTGCCACCAGCAGCACCGACAACTATGGCTACACCTTC,CATSSTDNYGYTF
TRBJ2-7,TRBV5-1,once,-,TGCGCCAGCAGCTTGGGGGAAACCACCTACGAGCAGTACTTC,CASSLGETTYEQYF
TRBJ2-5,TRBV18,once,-,TGTGCCAGCTCACCACAACTGGACAGTCTTTGGGAGACCCAGTACTTC,CASSPQLDSLWETQYF
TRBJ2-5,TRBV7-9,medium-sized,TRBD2,TGTGCCAGCAGCTGGCCCGGGACTAATGACCAAGAGACCCAGTACTTC,CASSWPGTNDQETQYF
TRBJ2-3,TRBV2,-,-,TGTGCCAGCAGTGAAGTACAGGCAGATACGCAGTATTTT,CASSEVQADTQYF
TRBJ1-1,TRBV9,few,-,TGTGCCAGCAGCGGACCCGGGGACTCCGGGGGGAACACTGAAGCTTTCTTT,CASSGPGDSGGNTEAFF
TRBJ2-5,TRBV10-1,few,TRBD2,TGCGCCAGCAGTACCTTCGGGGGGTACCAAGAGACCCAGTACTTC,CASSTFGGYQETQYF
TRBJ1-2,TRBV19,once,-,TGTGCCAGTAGTATCACCGTTAACTATGGCTACACCTTC,CASSITVNYGYTF
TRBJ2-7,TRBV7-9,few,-,TGTGCCAGCAGCTTGGGGTCCTACGAGCAGTACTTC,CASSLGSYEQYF
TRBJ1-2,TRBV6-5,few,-,TGTGCCAGCAGCTCACAGGAGGATGGCTACACCTTC,CASSSQEDGYTF
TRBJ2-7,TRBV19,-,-,TGTGCCAGTAGTCCATACGAGGAGCTCTACGAGCAGTACTTC,CASSPYEELYEQYF
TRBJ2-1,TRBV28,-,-,TGTGCCAGCAGTTTATTAACGGGAGCGGCCAATGAGCAGTTCTTC,CASSLLTGAANEQFF
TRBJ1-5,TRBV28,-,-,TGTGCCAGCAGGTACGGTTTTCAGCCCCAGCATTTT,CASRYGFQPQHF
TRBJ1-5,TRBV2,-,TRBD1,TGTGCCAGCAGTGAAGACCAGGGGGCGGGTTTTGGGAGTAATCAGCCCCAGCATTTT,CASSEDQGAGFGSNQPQHF
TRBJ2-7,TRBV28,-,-,TGTGCCAGCAGTTTATTTTTTGACCGAGCCTACGAGCAGTACTTC,CASSLFFDRAYEQYF
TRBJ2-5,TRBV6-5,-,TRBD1,TGTGCCAGCAGTTACGGACAGGAAGAGACCCAGTACTTC,CASSYGQEETQYF
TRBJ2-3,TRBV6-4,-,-,TGTGCCAGCAGCCTACTAGCTGCAGGGGGAGGTACAGATACGCAGTATTTT,CASSLLAAGGGTDTQYF
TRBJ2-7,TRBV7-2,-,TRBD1,TGTGCCAGCAGCTTAGAGGGGGGGACAGGGGATTCCTACGAGCAGTACTTC,CASSLEGGTGDSYEQYF
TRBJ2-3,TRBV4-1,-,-,TGCGCCAGCAGCCAAGAGGTCGGGAGCACAGATACGCAGTATTTT,CASSQEVGSTDTQYF
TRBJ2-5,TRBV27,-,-,TGTGCCAGCAGTTTAGATGGGGGGCGGGAGACCCAGTACTTC,CASSLDGGRETQYF
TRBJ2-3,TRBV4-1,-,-,TGCGCCAGCAGCCAAGGTGTGGGAACAGGAGGAGGTACGCAGTATTTT,CASSQGVGTGGGTQYF
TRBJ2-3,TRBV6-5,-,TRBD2,TGTGCCAGCAGTTATGGTGCGGGAGAGGCAGATACGCAGTATTTT,CASSYGAGEADTQYF
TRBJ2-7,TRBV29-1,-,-,TGCAGCGTTCGCAGGGAAGTGGAGGTCGACGAGCAGTACTTC,CSVRREVEVDEQYF
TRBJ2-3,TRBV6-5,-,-,TGTGCCAGCAGTTACTCACAGGGAACAGATACGCAGTATTTT,CASSYSQGTDTQYF
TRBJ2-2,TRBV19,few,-,TGTGCCAGTAGTATTCAGGGGTGGGACACCGGGGAGCTGTTTTTT,CASSIQGWDTGELFF